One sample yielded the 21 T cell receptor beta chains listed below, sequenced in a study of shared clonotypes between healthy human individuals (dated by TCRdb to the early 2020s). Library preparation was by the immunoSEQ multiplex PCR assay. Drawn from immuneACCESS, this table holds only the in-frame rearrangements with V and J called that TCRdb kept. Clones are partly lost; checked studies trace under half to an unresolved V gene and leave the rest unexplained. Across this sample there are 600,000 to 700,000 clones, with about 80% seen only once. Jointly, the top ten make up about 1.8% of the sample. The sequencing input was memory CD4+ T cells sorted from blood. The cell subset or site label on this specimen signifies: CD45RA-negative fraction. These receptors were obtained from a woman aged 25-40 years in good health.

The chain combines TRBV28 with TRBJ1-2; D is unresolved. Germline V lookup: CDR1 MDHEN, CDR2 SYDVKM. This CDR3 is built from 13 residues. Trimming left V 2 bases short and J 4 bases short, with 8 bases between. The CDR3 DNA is TGTGCCAGCAGTTTAGAGACGGCCTATGGCTACACCTTC. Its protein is CASSLETAYGYTF.

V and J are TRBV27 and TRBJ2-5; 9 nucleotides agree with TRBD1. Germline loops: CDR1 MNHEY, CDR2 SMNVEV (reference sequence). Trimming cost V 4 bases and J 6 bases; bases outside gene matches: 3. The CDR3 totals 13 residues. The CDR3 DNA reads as TGTGCCAGCAGTTCACAGGGGGCGAAGACCCAGTACTTC. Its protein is CASSSQGAKTQYF.

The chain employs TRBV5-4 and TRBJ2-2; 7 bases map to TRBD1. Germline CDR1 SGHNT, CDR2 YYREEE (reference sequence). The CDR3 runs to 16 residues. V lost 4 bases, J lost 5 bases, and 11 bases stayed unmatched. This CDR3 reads CASSQQQGINTGELFF. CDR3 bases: TGTGCCAGCAGCCAACAACAGGGGATCAATACCGGGGAGCTGTTTTTT.

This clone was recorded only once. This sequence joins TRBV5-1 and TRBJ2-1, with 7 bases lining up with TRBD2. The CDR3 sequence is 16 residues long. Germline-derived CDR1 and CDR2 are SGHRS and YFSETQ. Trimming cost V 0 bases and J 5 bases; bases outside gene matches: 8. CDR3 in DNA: TGCGCCAGCAGCTTGGCCAACCTAGCGGTCGACAATGAGCAGTTCTTC. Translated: CASSLANLAVDNEQFF. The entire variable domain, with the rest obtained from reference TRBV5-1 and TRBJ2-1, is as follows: KAGVTQTPRYLIKTRGQQVTLSCSPISGHRSVSWYQQTPGQGLQFLFEYFSETQRNKGNFPGRFSGRQFSNSRSEMNVSTLELGDSALYLCASSLANLAVDNEQFFGPGTRLTVL.

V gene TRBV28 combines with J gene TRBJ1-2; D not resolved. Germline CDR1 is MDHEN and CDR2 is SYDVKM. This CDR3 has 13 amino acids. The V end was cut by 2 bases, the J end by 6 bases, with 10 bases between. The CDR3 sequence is CASSLKRRDGYTF. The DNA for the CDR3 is TGTGCCAGCAGTTTAAAACGGAGAGATGGCTACACCTTC.

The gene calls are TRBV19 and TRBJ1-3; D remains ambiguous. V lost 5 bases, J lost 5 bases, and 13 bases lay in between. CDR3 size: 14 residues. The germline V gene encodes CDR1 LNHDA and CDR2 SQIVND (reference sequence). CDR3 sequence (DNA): TGTGCCAGTAGTCAGTCCGTGAGAAGAAACACCATATATTTT. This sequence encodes CASSQSVRRNTIYF.

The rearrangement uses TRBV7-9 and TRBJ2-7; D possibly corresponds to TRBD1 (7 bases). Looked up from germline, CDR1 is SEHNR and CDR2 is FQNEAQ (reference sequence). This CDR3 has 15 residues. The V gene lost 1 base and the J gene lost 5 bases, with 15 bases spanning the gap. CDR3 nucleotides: TGTGCCAGCAGCTTAGGTTCGGCAGGGGGGCACGAGCAGTACTTC. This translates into CASSLGSAGGHEQYF.

CDR3 protein: CSVEGDRGPLEQYF. CDR3 in DNA: TGCAGCGTTGAAGGGGACAGGGGGCCTCTCGAGCAGTACTTC. The rearrangement joins TRBV29-1 to TRBJ2-7; 12 nucleotides line up with TRBD1. J lost 6 bases, V lost 1 base, and 4 bases had no gene match. Germline loops: CDR1 SQVTM, CDR2 ANQGSEA. The CDR3 is 14 residues long.

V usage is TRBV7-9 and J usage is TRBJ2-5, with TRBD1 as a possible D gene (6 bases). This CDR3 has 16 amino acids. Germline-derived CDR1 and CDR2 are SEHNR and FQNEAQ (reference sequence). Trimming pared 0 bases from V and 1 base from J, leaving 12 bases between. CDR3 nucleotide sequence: TGTGCCAGCAGCTTAGCCTTAGGACAGACCCAAGAGACCCAGTACTTC. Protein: CASSLALGQTQETQYF. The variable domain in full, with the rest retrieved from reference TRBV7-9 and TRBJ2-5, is DTGVSQNPRHKITKRGQNVTFRCDPISEHNRLYWYRQTLGQGPEFLTYFQNEAQLEKSRLLSDRFSAERPKGSFSTLEIQRTEQGDSAMYLCASSLALGQTQETQYFGPGTRLLVL.

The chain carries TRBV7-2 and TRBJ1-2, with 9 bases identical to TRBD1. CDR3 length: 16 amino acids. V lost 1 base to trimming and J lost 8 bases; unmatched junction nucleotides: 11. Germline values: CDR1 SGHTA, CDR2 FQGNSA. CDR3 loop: CASSLDIGGQGRGYTF. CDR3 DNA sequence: TGTGCCAGCAGCTTAGATATAGGGGGACAGGGAAGGGGCTACACCTTC.

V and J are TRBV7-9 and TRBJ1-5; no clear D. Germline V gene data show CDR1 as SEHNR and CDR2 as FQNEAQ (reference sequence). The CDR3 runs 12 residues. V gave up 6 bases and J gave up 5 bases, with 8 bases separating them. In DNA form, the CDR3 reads TGTGCCAGCAGTGATAACTATCAGCCCCAGCATTTT. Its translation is CASSDNYQPQHF.

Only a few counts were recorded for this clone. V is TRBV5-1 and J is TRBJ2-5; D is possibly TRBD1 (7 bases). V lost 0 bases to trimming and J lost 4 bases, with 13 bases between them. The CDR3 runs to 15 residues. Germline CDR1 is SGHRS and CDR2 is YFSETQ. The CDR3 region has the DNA TGCGCCAGCAGCTTGGGCTCAGGGGGAGGAGAGACCCAGTACTTC. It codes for CASSLGSGGGETQYF.

CDR3 in DNA: TGTGCCAGCAGGCGCATGAACACTGAAGCTTTCTTT. Translating it yields CASRRMNTEAFF. The chain recombines TRBV5-5 with TRBJ1-1; D gene ambiguous. Germline V lookup: CDR1 SGHKS, CDR2 YYEKEE (reference sequence). Trimming stripped 5 bases from V and 0 bases from J, with 5 bases between. The CDR3 has 12 amino acids.

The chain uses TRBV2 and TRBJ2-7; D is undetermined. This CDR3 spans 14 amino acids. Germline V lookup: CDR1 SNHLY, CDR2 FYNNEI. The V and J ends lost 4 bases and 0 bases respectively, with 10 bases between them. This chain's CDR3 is CASSGLGVSYEQYF. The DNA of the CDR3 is TGTGCCAGCAGTGGGCTAGGAGTCTCCTACGAGCAGTACTTC.

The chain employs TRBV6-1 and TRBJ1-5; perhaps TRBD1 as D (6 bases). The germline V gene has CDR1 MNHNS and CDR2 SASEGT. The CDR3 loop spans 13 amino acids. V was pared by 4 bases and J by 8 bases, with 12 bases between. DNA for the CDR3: TGTGCCAGCAGTGTGGGGGGGCAGGAGCCCCAGCATTTT. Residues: CASSVGGQEPQHF.

The CDR3 region is CASSMTGSVEQFF. CDR3 sequence (DNA): TGCGCCAGCTCGATGACAGGTTCGGTTGAGCAGTTCTTC. The rearrangement links TRBV10-1 to TRBJ2-1; D is possibly TRBD1 (6 bases). Germline V gives CDR1 WNHNN, CDR2 SYGVQD (reference sequence). V dropped 8 bases and J dropped 9 bases, with 17 bases sitting between them. The length of the CDR3 is 13 residues.

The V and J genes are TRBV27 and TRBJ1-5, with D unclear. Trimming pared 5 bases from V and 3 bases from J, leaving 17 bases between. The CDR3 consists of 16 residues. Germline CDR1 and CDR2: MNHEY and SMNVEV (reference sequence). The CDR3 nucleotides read TGTGCCAGCAGTCCCCTCGCCCTTAATAACAATCAGCCCCAGCATTTT. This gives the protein CASSPLALNNNQPQHF.

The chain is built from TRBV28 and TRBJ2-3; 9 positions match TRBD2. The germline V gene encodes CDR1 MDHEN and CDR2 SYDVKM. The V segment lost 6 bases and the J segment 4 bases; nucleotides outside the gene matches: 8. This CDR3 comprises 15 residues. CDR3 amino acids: CASRVRLAVSDTQYF. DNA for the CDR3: TGTGCCAGCAGGGTCCGACTAGCGGTCTCAGATACGCAGTATTTT.

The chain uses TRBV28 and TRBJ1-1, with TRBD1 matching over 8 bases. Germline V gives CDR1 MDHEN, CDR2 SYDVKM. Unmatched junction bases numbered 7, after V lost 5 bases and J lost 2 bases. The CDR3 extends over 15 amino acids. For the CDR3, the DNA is TGTGCCAGCAGTCCATCGACAGGGGTTAACACTGAAGCTTTCTTT. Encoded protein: CASSPSTGVNTEAFF.

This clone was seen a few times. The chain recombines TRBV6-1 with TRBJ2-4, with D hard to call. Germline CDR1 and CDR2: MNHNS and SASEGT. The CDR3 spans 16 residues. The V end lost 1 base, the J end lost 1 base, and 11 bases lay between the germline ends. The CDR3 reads CASSEGWSLAKNIQYF. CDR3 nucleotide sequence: TGTGCCAGCAGTGAAGGGTGGAGTTTGGCCAAAAACATTCAGTACTTC.

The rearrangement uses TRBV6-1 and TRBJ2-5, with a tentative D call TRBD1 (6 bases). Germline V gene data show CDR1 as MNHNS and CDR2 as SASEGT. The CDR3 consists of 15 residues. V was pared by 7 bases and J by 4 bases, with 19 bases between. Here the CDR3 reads CASNLGQLLGETQYF. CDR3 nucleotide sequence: TGTGCCAGCAACCTAGGACAGCTATTGGGAGAGACCCAGTACTTC.